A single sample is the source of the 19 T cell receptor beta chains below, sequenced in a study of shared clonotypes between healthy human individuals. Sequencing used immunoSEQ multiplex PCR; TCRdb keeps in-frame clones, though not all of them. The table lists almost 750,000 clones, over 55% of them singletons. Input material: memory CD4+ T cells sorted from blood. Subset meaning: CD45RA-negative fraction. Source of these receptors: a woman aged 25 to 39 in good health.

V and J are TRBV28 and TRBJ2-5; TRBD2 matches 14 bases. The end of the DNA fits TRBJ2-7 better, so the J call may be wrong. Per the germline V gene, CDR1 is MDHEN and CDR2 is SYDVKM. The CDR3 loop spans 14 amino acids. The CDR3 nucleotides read TGTGCCAGCAGCCAGGGACTAGCGGGAGTCGAGCAGTACTTC. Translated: CASSQGLAGVEQYF.

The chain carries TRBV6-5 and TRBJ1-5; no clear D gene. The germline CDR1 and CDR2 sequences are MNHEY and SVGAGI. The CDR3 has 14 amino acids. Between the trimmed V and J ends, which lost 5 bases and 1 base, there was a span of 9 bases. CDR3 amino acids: CASSGRRSNQPQHF. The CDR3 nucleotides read TGTGCCAGCAGTGGACGGAGGAGCAATCAGCCCCAGCATTTT.

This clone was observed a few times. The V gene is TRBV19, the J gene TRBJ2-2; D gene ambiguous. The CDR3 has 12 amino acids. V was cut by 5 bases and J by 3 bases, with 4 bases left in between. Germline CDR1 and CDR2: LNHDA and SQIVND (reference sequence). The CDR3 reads CASSPYTGELFF. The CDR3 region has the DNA TGTGCCAGTAGTCCCTACACCGGGGAGCTGTTTTTT.

As DNA, the CDR3 is TGCGCCAGCAGCTTGGCTTTCCTAGCGGGAGTTAATGAGCAGTTCTTC. This sequence encodes CASSLAFLAGVNEQFF. The chain links TRBV5-1 to TRBJ2-1; TRBD2 matches 10 bases. Germline V CDR1 and CDR2: SGHRS, YFSETQ. J lost 7 bases, V lost 0 bases, and 7 bases had no gene match. The CDR3 extends over 16 amino acids.

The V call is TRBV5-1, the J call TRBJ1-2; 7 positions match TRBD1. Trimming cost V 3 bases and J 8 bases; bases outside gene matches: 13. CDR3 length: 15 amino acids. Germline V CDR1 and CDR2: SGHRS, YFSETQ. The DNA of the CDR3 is TGCGCCAGCAGCTCGTCTGGACAGGCGGACACGGGCTACACCTTC. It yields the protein CASSSSGQADTGYTF.

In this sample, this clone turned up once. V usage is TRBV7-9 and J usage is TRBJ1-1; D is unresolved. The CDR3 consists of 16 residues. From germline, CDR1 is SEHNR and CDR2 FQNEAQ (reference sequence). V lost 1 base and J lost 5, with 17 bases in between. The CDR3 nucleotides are TGTGCCAGCAGCTTAGACGGAGGACCCACCGGGACTGAAGCTTTCTTT. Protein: CASSLDGGPTGTEAFF. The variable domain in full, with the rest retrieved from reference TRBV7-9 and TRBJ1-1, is DTGVSQNPRHKITKRGQNVTFRCDPISEHNRLYWYRQTLGQGPEFLTYFQNEAQLEKSRLLSDRFSAERPKGSFSTLEIQRTEQGDSAMYLCASSLDGGPTGTEAFFGQGTRLTVV.

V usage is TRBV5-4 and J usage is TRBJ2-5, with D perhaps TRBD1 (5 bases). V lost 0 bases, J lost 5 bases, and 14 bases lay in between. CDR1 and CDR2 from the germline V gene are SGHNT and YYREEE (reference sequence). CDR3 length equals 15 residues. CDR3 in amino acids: CASSLAKGASETQYF. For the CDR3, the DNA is TGTGCCAGCAGCTTGGCCAAAGGGGCGAGCGAGACCCAGTACTTC.

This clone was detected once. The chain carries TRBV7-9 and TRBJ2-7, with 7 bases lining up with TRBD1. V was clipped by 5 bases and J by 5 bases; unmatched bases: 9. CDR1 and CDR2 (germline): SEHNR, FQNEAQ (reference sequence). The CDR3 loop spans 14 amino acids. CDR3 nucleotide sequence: TGTGCCAGCAGCGATACCGGGACAGCCAACGAGCAGTACTTC. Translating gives CASSDTGTANEQYF.

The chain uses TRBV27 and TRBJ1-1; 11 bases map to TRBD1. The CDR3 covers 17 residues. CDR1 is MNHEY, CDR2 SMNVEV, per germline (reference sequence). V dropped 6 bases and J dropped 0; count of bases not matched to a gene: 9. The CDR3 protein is CASRSPGQGGLNTEAFF. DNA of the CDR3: TGTGCCAGCAGGAGCCCGGGACAGGGGGGACTGAACACTGAAGCTTTCTTT.

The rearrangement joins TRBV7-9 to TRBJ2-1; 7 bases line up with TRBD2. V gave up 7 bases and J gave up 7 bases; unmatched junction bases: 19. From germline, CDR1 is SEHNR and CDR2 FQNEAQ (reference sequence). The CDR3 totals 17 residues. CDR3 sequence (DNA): TGTGCCAGCACCAGTTGGGGGAGGGCCTTGGTGGATAATGAGCAGTTCTTC. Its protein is CASTSWGRALVDNEQFF.

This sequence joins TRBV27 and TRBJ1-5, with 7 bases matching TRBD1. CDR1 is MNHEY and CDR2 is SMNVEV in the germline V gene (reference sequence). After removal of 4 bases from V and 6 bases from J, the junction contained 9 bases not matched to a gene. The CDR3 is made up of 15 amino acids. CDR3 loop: CASSSTWTGRQPQHF. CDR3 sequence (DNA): TGTGCCAGCAGTTCCACGTGGACAGGTCGTCAGCCCCAGCATTTT.

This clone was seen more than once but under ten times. DNA for the CDR3: TGTGCCAGCTCACTCTCTAGACAAGAGACCCAGTACTTC. It translates to CASSLSRQETQYF. The chain links TRBV18 to TRBJ2-5; no definite D call. Trimming cost V 4 bases and J 2 bases, with 8 bases left between them. Looked up from germline, CDR1 is KGHSH and CDR2 is LQKENI. CDR3 length: 13 residues. Using reference TRBV18 and TRBJ2-5 for the parts outside the CDR3, the full variable domain is NAGVMQNPRHLVRRRGQEARLRCSPMKGHSHVYWYRQLPEEGLKFMVYLQKENIIDESGMPKERFSAEFPKEGPSILRIQQVVRGDSAAYFCASSLSRQETQYFGPGTRLLVL.

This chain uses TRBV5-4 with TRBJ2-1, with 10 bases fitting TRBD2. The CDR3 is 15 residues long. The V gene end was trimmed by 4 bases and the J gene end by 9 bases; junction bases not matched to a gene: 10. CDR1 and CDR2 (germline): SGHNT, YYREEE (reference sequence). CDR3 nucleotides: TGTGCCAGCAGCATCGTTCTAGCGGGAGCCAGTGAGCAGTTCTTC. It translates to CASSIVLAGASEQFF.

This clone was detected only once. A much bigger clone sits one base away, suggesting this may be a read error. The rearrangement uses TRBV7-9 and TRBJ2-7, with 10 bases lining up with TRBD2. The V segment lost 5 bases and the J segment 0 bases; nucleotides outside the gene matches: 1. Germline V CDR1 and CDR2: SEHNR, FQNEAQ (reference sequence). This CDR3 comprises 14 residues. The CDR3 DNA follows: TGTGCCAGCAGCGCTAGCGGGAGCTCCTACGAGCAGTACTTC. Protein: CASSASGSSYEQYF.

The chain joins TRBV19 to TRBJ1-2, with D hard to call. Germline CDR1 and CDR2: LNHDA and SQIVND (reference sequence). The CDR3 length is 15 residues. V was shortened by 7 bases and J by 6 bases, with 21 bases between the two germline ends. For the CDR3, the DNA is TGTGCCAGTAAAGCGGGAACCCAACAGAGCGATGGCTACACCTTC. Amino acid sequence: CASKAGTQQSDGYTF. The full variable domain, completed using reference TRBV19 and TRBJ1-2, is DGGITQSPKYLFRKEGQNVTLSCEQNLNHDAMYWYRQDPGQGLRLIYYSQIVNDFQKGDIAEGYSVSREKKESFPLTVTSAQKNPTAFYLCASKAGTQQSDGYTFGSGTRLTVV.

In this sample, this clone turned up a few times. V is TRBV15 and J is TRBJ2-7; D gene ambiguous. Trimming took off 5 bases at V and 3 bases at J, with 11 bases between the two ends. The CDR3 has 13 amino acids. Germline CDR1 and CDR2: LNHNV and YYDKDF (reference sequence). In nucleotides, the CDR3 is TGTGCCACCAGCGGGGAACGAGGCTACGAGCAGTACTTC. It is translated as CATSGERGYEQYF.

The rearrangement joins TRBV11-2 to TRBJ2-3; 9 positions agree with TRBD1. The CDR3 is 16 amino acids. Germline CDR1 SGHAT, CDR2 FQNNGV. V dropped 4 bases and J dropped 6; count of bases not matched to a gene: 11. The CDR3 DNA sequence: TGTGCCAGCAGCTGGGGGGACAGGGCACGCCGGGATACGCAGTATTTT. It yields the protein CASSWGDRARRDTQYF.

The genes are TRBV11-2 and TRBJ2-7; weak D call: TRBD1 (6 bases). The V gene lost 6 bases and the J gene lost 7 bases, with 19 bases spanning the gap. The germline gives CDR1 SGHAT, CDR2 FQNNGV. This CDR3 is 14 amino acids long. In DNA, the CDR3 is TGTGCCAGCAGTTTTCACCAGGGGTCGGGGGAGCAGTACTTC. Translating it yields CASSFHQGSGEQYF. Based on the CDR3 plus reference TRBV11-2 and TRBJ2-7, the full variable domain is EAGVAQSPRYKIIEKRQSVAFWCNPISGHATLYWYQQILGQGPKLLIQFQNNGVVDDSQLPKDRFSAERLKGVDSTLKIQPAKLEDSAVYLCASSFHQGSGEQYFGPGTRLTVT.

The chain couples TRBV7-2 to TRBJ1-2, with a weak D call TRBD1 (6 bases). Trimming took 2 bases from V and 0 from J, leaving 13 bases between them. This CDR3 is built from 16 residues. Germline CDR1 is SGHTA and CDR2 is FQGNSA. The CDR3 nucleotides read TGTGCCAGCAGCTTACAGGGGACTACCGCTAACTATGGCTACACCTTC. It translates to CASSLQGTTANYGYTF.